This TCR beta chain was recorded in a study of shared clonotypes between healthy human individuals. The repertoire was sequenced with immunoSEQ multiplex PCR; TCRdb's copy has only in-frame clones and lacks some. The table includes about 180,000 clones, approximately 92% detected once. Sequencing input: naive CD4+ T cells sorted from blood. Noted subset: CD45RA+ positively selected. This receptor was taken from a woman under 40 in good health.

The CDR3 DNA sequence: TGCGCCAGCAGCCCGGGACAGTCAAACTATGGCTACACCTTC. Amino acid sequence: CASSPGQSNYGYTF. The gene calls are TRBV4-1 and TRBJ1-2; 7 nucleotides agree with TRBD1. The CDR3 covers 14 residues. CDR1 is MGHRA and CDR2 is YSYEKL in the germline V gene. V trimming: 4 bases; J trimming: 2 bases; junction bases outside the gene matches: 4.